Below are 24 T cell receptor beta chains sequenced from a single sample in a study of blood T cell repertoires in COVID-19. Some clones are missing from TCRdb's copy, which holds only in-frame ones; the method was immunoSEQ multiplex PCR. This sample yields about 90,000 clones, of which around 90% are seen a single time; around 16% belongs to the top ten. The specimen was peripheral blood. These receptors all come from a male donor with acute or convalescent COVID-19.

This chain connects TRBV15 to TRBJ1-5, with 8 nucleotides matching TRBD1. The V gene end was trimmed by 4 bases and the J gene end by 1 base; junction bases not matched to a gene: 6. Germline V gene lookup returns CDR1 LNHNV and CDR2 YYDKDF (reference sequence). The length of the CDR3 is 16 residues. In DNA, the CDR3 is TGTGCCACCAGCACCAACGACAGGGGAAGCAATCAGCCCCAGCATTTT. Residues: CATSTNDRGSNQPQHF.

V is TRBV9 and J is TRBJ1-2; tentatively, D is TRBD1 (6 bases). The germline V gene has CDR1 SGDLS and CDR2 YYNGEE. The CDR3 covers 17 residues. Trimming removed 3 bases from V and 1 base from J, with 19 bases in between. The CDR3 sequence is CASSESPNRDHNYGYTF. The CDR3 coding sequence is TGTGCCAGCAGCGAGAGCCCCAACAGGGACCATAACTATGGCTACACCTTC.

V and J are TRBV4-1 and TRBJ1-1; no definite D call. The CDR3 has 14 residues. In germline, CDR1 is MGHRA, CDR2 YSYEKL. Trimming cost V 3 bases and J 1 base, with 9 bases left between them. The CDR3 here is CASSQIRSNTEAFF. The DNA for the CDR3 is TGCGCCAGCAGCCAGATCAGGTCGAACACTGAAGCTTTCTTT.

The rearrangement uses TRBV11-2 and TRBJ2-7, with TRBD2 as a possible D gene (6 bases). Looked up from germline, CDR1 is SGHAT and CDR2 is FQNNGV. V lost 3 bases to trimming and J lost 4 bases, with 16 bases between them. The CDR3 covers 15 residues. The CDR3 sequence is CASSFLEGTRYEQYF. CDR3 DNA sequence: TGTGCCAGCAGCTTTTTGGAGGGCACCAGATACGAGCAGTACTTC.

This sequence joins TRBV6-5 and TRBJ2-7, with D perhaps matching TRBD1 (5 bases). CDR3 length: 13 residues. Germline V gene sequence: CDR1 MNHEY, CDR2 SVGAGI. V was clipped by 0 bases and J by 12 bases, with 15 bases between them. CDR3 amino acids: CASSYSGQGGWYF. The CDR3 DNA sequence: TGTGCCAGCAGTTACTCGGGGCAGGGCGGTTGGTACTTC.

The chain links TRBV7-2 to TRBJ1-6; 9 nucleotides line up with TRBD1. Germline CDR1 SGHTA, CDR2 FQGNSA. The V gene end was trimmed by 5 bases and the J gene end by 10 bases; junction bases not matched to a gene: 18. CDR3 length equals 18 residues. Here the CDR3 DNA reads TGTGCCAGCAGCCAAAGGCGAACCCCGGGACAGGGTCGATCACCCCTCCACTTT. Its translation is CASSQRRTPGQGRSPLHF.

CDR3 sequence (DNA): TGTGCCAGCTCAGGACAGGAGGACGACTATGGCTACACCTTC. Protein sequence: CASSGQEDDYGYTF. V gene TRBV18 combines with J gene TRBJ1-2; 7 bases agree with TRBD1. This CDR3 contains 14 residues. The germline CDR1 and CDR2 sequences are KGHSH and LQKENI. V shed 5 bases and J 3 bases; nucleotides not matched to a gene: 6. Combining the CDR3 with reference TRBV18 and TRBJ1-2 gives the whole variable domain NAGVMQNPRHLVRRRGQEARLRCSPMKGHSHVYWYRQLPEEGLKFMVYLQKENIIDESGMPKERFSAEFPKEGPSILRIQQVVRGDSAAYFCASSGQEDDYGYTFGSGTRLTVV.

The chain has TRBV21-1 and TRBJ2-7; TRBD1 was called by the table and not checked on the DNA. TRBV21-1 corresponds to a pseudogene. The CDR3 totals 16 residues. CDR3 loop: CASSRGVGTGPHEQYF. CDR3 nucleotides: TGTGCCAGCAGCCGTGGGGTCGGGACAGGCCCCCACGAGCAGTACTTC.

This clone has a single count. The chain recombines TRBV5-4 with TRBJ1-1; TRBD1 matches 7 bases. J gave up 1 base and V 10 bases, and 10 bases lay outside the gene matches. This CDR3 comprises 14 residues. The germline V gene encodes CDR1 SGHNT and CDR2 YYREEE (reference sequence). The CDR3 is CASTGAVGNTEAFF. CDR3 sequence (DNA): TGTGCCTCCACAGGGGCGGTGGGGAACACTGAAGCTTTCTTT.

CDR3 amino acids: CASRIGEAYEQYF. The CDR3 region has the DNA TGTGCCAGCAGAATCGGGGAGGCCTACGAGCAGTACTTC. The chain carries TRBV12-3 or TRBV12-4 and TRBJ2-7, with D possibly being TRBD2 (6 bases). Trimming took 6 bases from V and 2 from J, leaving 11 bases between them. The CDR3 has 13 amino acids.

The chain employs TRBV7-9 and TRBJ2-1; the match to TRBD2 covers 8 bases. Germline CDR1 reads SEHNR; CDR2 reads FQNEAQ (reference sequence). This CDR3 spans 15 amino acids. V was clipped by 2 bases and J by 7 bases; unmatched bases: 7. The CDR3 loop is CASSLWVAGRNEQFF. The CDR3 coding sequence is TGTGCCAGCAGCTTATGGGTAGCGGGGAGGAATGAGCAGTTCTTC. The full variable domain, in which reference TRBV7-9 and TRBJ2-1 provide the parts outside the CDR3, is DTGVSQNPRHKITKRGQNVTFRCDPISEHNRLYWYRQTLGQGPEFLTYFQNEAQLEKSRLLSDRFSAERPKGSFSTLEIQRTEQGDSAMYLCASSLWVAGRNEQFFGPGTRLTVL.

This chain uses TRBV6-6 with TRBJ2-1; D is uncertain. The CDR3 is 15 residues long. V lost 0 bases and J 6 bases, leaving 12 bases between the germline ends. CDR1 MNHNY and CDR2 SVGAGI come from the germline V gene (reference sequence). The CDR3 reads CASSYSGQNPNEQFF. CDR3 bases: TGTGCCAGCAGTTACTCTGGGCAGAATCCCAATGAGCAGTTCTTC.

The chain employs TRBV5-1 and TRBJ2-7; perhaps TRBD1 as D (6 bases). Germline assignment: CDR1 SGHRS and CDR2 YFSETQ. The CDR3 contains 14 residues. With 2 bases removed from V and 3 bases from J, the gap between germline ends came to 12 bases. The CDR3 nucleotides read TGCGCCAGCAGCTTCCAGACAGGTCGCTACGAGCAGTACTTC. Translated, it gives CASSFQTGRYEQYF.

This rearrangement joins TRBV12-3 or TRBV12-4 to TRBJ1-5; D perhaps matches TRBD1 (5 bases). The CDR3 is 13 amino acids. Trimming took 7 bases from V and 2 from J, leaving 9 bases between them. The CDR3 sequence: CASKSRGNQPQHF. The CDR3 nucleotides are TGTGCCAGCAAGAGCAGGGGCAATCAGCCCCAGCATTTT.

V gene TRBV11-2 combines with J gene TRBJ2-7, with 10 nucleotides matching TRBD1. The CDR3 is made up of 18 amino acids. Germline trimming cut 2 bases from V and 4 bases from J; bases unmatched to any gene: 14. The germline CDR1 and CDR2 sequences are SGHAT and FQNNGV. The CDR3 DNA is TGTGCCAGCAGCTTATCTAGGTCCGGGACAGGGGCTCCTTACGAGCAGTACTTC. Translated: CASSLSRSGTGAPYEQYF.

This clone appeared a few times. The chain carries TRBV6-1 and TRBJ1-1, with 7 positions matching TRBD1. Germline V gives CDR1 MNHNS, CDR2 SASEGT. The V segment lost 2 bases and the J segment 0 bases; nucleotides outside the gene matches: 3. There are 15 residues in the CDR3. CDR3 DNA: TGTGCCAGCAGTGAATGGGACAGTATGAACACTGAAGCTTTCTTT. This codes for CASSEWDSMNTEAFF.

This chain joins TRBV5-1 and TRBJ2-7, with 9 bases aligning to TRBD1. The CDR3 length is 15 residues. The junction had 7 bases not matched to a gene; V was cut back by 4 bases and J by 2 bases. CDR1 and CDR2 from the germline V gene are SGHRS and YFSETQ. The CDR3 here is CASSLRTGDPYEQYF. The DNA for the CDR3 is TGCGCCAGCAGCCTTCGGACAGGGGACCCCTACGAGCAGTACTTC.

The rearrangement uses TRBV5-4 and TRBJ2-5; 11 bases align to TRBD2. Looked up from germline, CDR1 is SGHNT and CDR2 is YYREEE (reference sequence). The J segment lost 1 base and the V segment lost 5 bases, leaving 7 bases of the junction unmatched. The CDR3 covers 16 residues. CDR3 sequence reads: CASRRTSGGVQETQYF. CDR3 DNA: TGTGCCAGCAGGCGAACTAGCGGGGGAGTCCAAGAGACCCAGTACTTC.

This chain connects TRBV4-2 to TRBJ1-5; D is unclear. Per germline, CDR1 LGHNA and CDR2 YNFKEQ. V was clipped by 5 bases and J by 0 bases, with 11 bases between them. There are 15 residues in the CDR3. CDR3 sequence reads: CASSYTRLSNQPQHF. The CDR3 region has the DNA TGTGCCAGCAGCTATACCCGACTTAGCAATCAGCCCCAGCATTTT.

Worth noting for this clone: Additional DNA sequences in this sample encode the identical CDR3. The chain recombines TRBV5-1 with TRBJ2-1; D unclear. The CDR3 contains 14 residues. With 2 bases removed from V and 8 bases from J, the gap between germline ends came to 14 bases. Germline CDR1 is SGHRS and CDR2 is YFSETQ. CDR3 sequence reads: CASSFRRGVDEQFF. The CDR3 DNA follows: TGCGCCAGCAGCTTTAGGAGAGGAGTGGATGAGCAGTTCTTC.

DNA of the CDR3: TGTGCCTGGGGGGTTGGGGCCTCCAAAGCTTTCTTT. This encodes CAWGVGASKAFF. This rearrangement joins TRBV30 to TRBJ1-1, with a tentative D call TRBD1 (5 bases). Germline V gene data show CDR1 as GTSNPN and CDR2 as SVGIG (reference sequence). The CDR3 extends over 12 amino acids. V was cut by 5 bases and J by 9 bases, with 16 bases left in between.

The CDR3 coding sequence is TGTGCCAGTAGTACCACAACTAATGAAAAACTGTTTTTT. This codes for CASSTTTNEKLFF. V usage is TRBV19 and J usage is TRBJ1-4; D remains unclear. Germline-derived CDR1 and CDR2 are LNHDA and SQIVND (reference sequence). V was trimmed by 4 bases and J by 0 bases, leaving 3 bases between them. The CDR3 loop spans 13 amino acids. The full variable domain, rest sourced from reference TRBV19 and TRBJ1-4, is DGGITQSPKYLFRKEGQNVTLSCEQNLNHDAMYWYRQDPGQGLRLIYYSQIVNDFQKGDIAEGYSVSREKKESFPLTVTSAQKNPTAFYLCASSTTTNEKLFFGSGTQLSVL.

This rearrangement joins TRBV29-1 to TRBJ1-1; weak D call: TRBD1 (5 bases). Germline V CDR1 and CDR2: SQVTM, ANQGSEA. V gave up 6 bases and J gave up 0 bases, with 14 bases separating them. The CDR3 extends over 14 amino acids. The chain's CDR3 is CSVQGVRVNTEAFF. As DNA, the CDR3 is TGCAGCGTACAAGGGGTTAGAGTGAACACTGAAGCTTTCTTT.

The genes are TRBV28 and TRBJ2-3, with a weak D call TRBD1 (5 bases). Germline V gene lookup returns CDR1 MDHEN and CDR2 SYDVKM. The CDR3 runs 15 residues. Trimming cost V 2 bases and J 0 bases, with 9 bases left between them. CDR3 nucleotides: TGTGCCAGCAGTTTAAGGGGATCTAGCACAGATACGCAGTATTTT. Its translation is CASSLRGSSTDTQYF. Drawing the rest from reference TRBV28 and TRBJ2-3, the complete variable domain is DVKVTQSSRYLVKRTGEKVFLECVQDMDHENMFWYRQDPGLGLRLIYFSYDVKMKEKGDIPEGYSVSREKKERFSLILESASTNQTSMYLCASSLRGSSTDTQYFGPGTRLTVL.